The sequence of this T cell receptor (beta chain) was determined in a study of PD-L1 blockade in urothelial cancer. Study-level background: Blood analysis took place 3 weeks (second dose) and 6 weeks after treatment start. The median T cell count in blood samples was more than 110,000.

In germline, CDR1 is LGHNA, CDR2 YSLEER. Germline trimming cut 0 bases from V and 2 bases from J; bases unmatched to any gene: 4. This CDR3 contains 15 residues. TCR analog templates of synthetic origin were spiked into each PCR. Libraries were prepared by immunoSEQ multiplex PCR; TCRdb keeps only in-frame clonotypes and omits some of them. The sample includes about 45,000 clones, about 91% seen only once; the top ten take about 4.2%. The chain uses TRBV4-3 and TRBJ2-7, with 7 bases identical to TRBD2. The TCR comes from a man aged 80 or over with urothelial cancer. The sample consisted of PBMCs, taken around atezolizumab (anti-PD-L1) treatment. Here the CDR3 reads CASSQDFGGTYEQYF. CDR3 nucleotide sequence: TGCGCCAGCAGCCAAGATTTCGGGGGGACCTACGAGCAGTACTTC.